One sample yielded the 9 T cell receptor beta chains listed below, sequenced in a study of blood T cell repertoires in COVID-19. TCRdb's table, derived via immunoSEQ multiplex PCR, lists solely in-frame clones and lacks some. The table records approximately 61,000 clones, approximately 80% of them present only once. What was sequenced was peripheral blood. These receptors originate from a human donor in a cohort sampled during active COVID-19.

The chain recombines TRBV3-1 (or the pseudogene TRBV3-2) with TRBJ1-2; possible D gene TRBD1, 5 bases. V was shortened by 7 bases and J by 6 bases, with 15 bases between the two germline ends. The CDR3 sequence is 13 residues long. Germline values: CDR1 LGHDT, CDR2 YNNKEL (reference sequence). This chain's CDR3 is CASTLRGGNGYTF. CDR3 nucleotide sequence: TGTGCCAGCACCCTTCGGGGGGGAAATGGCTACACCTTC.

The rearrangement joins TRBV19 to TRBJ2-7, with D perhaps matching TRBD1 (5 bases). Trimming left V 4 bases short and J 3 bases short, with 13 bases between. Germline CDR1 and CDR2: LNHDA and SQIVND (reference sequence). The CDR3 has 14 amino acids. This CDR3 is CASSTGNSRYEQYF. Written as DNA, the CDR3 is TGTGCCAGTAGTACAGGGAACTCTCGCTACGAGCAGTACTTC.

This chain links TRBV4-1 with TRBJ2-2; D might be TRBD2 (6 bases). The CDR3 contains 16 residues. Trimming took off 0 bases at V and 7 bases at J, with 15 bases between the two ends. Germline values: CDR1 MGHRA, CDR2 YSYEKL. The CDR3: CASSQEGPGVHGELFF. CDR3 DNA: TGCGCCAGCAGCCAAGAAGGCCCGGGGGTGCACGGGGAGCTGTTTTTT.

The chain links TRBV6-1 to TRBJ2-1; TRBD2 aligns across 13 bases. V dropped 3 bases and J dropped 5; count of bases not matched to a gene: 4. CDR1 is MNHNS, CDR2 SASEGT, per germline. There are 16 residues in the CDR3. CDR3: CASSDYGTSGNNEQFF. CDR3 coding DNA: TGTGCCAGCAGTGATTACGGGACTAGCGGGAACAATGAGCAGTTCTTC.

The chain employs TRBV21-1 and TRBJ1-3; TRBD1, the table's D call, was not compared with the DNA. TRBV21-1 counts as a pseudogene. CDR3 length equals 24 residues. CDR3 loop: CASSKAPAPARQRQEALSGNTIYF. Here the CDR3 DNA reads TGTGCCAGCAGCAAAGCTCCGGCGCCGGCCCGACAGCGACAGGAGGCCCTCTCTGGAAACACCATATATTTT.

This clone was observed at least ten times. J is TRBJ1-3 and V is TRBV15; maybe TRBD1 (6 bases). Germline-derived CDR1 and CDR2 are LNHNV and YYDKDF (reference sequence). This CDR3 has 16 residues. V lost 5 bases to trimming and J lost 4 bases, with 18 bases between them. For the CDR3, the DNA is TGTGCCACCAGCCCGCGACGACAGGTCTCAGGAAACACCATATATTTT. Its translation: CATSPRRQVSGNTIYF.

V usage is TRBV28 and J usage is TRBJ1-2; tentative D call: TRBD1 (5 bases). The CDR3 runs to 14 residues. Looked up from germline, CDR1 is MDHEN and CDR2 is SYDVKM. V lost 6 bases, J lost 2 bases, and 13 bases lay in between. CDR3 sequence reads: CASSRGEVNYGYTF. Here the CDR3 DNA reads TGTGCCAGCAGCCGGGGGGAGGTGAACTATGGCTACACCTTC.

The genes are TRBV7-3 and TRBJ2-1; D not resolved. The V end lost 2 bases, the J end lost 5 bases, and 7 bases lay between the germline ends. CDR1 SGHTA and CDR2 FQGTGA come from the germline V gene. CDR3 length equals 13 residues. CDR3 amino acids: CASSLYRDNEQFF. As DNA, the CDR3 is TGTGCCAGCAGCTTATATAGAGACAATGAGCAGTTCTTC.

The rearrangement joins TRBV2 to TRBJ2-7; 8 nucleotides agree with TRBD2. Germline V lookup: CDR1 SNHLY, CDR2 FYNNEI. With V trimmed by 11 bases and J by 3 bases, 9 bases remained unmatched. The CDR3 has 13 amino acids. The CDR3 loop is CACMAGGSYEQYF. In nucleotides, the CDR3 is TGTGCCTGCATGGCGGGAGGTAGCTACGAGCAGTACTTC.